One sample yielded the 2 T cell receptor beta chains listed below, sequenced in a study of T cell repertoires in cytomegalovirus infection. One entry per CDR3 protein, called by TCRdb with MiXCR from the reads. The sample lists roughly 720,000 distinct CDR3 sequences, approximately 34% seen once, with around 2.8% in the top ten. The specimen sequenced was PBMCs. The receptors come from a human donor in good health (CMV status not recorded). Some clones in this sample may be carry-over from other donors' samples.

There are a few counts of this clonotype. V usage is TRBV28 and J usage is TRBJ2-1, with 11 bases matching TRBD2. The CDR3 loop spans 18 amino acids. Unmatched junction bases numbered 12, after V lost 4 bases and J lost 4 bases. Germline V CDR1 and CDR2: MDHEN, SYDVKM. CDR3 DNA sequence: TGTGCCAGCAGTTCTTATAGCGGGAGGGCCTCGACATACAATGAGCAGTTCTTC. Translating it yields CASSSYSGRASTYNEQFF.

This clonotype was seen more than once but under ten times. The chain combines TRBV7-2 with TRBJ1-2; 12 bases line up with TRBD1. The ends lost 1 base at V and 7 bases at J; junction bases unmatched: 7. This CDR3 spans 16 amino acids. Looked up from germline, CDR1 is SGHTA and CDR2 is FQGNSA. CDR3 amino acids: CASSLVGTGGWVGYTF. CDR3 DNA sequence: TGTGCCAGCAGCTTAGTTGGGACAGGGGGCTGGGTTGGCTACACCTTC.